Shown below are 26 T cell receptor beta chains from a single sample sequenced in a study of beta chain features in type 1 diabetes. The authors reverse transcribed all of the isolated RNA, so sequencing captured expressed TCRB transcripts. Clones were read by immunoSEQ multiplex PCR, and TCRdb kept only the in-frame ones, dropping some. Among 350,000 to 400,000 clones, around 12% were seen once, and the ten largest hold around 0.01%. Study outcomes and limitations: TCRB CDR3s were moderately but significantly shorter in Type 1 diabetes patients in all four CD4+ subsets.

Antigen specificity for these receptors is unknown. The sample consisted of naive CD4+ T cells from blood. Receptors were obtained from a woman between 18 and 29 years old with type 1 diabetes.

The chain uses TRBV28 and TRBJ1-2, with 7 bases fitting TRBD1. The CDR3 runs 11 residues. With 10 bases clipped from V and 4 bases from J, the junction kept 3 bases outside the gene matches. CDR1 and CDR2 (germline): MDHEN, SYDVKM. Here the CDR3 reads CATRQGYGYTF. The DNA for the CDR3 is TGTGCCACCAGACAGGGCTATGGCTACACCTTC.

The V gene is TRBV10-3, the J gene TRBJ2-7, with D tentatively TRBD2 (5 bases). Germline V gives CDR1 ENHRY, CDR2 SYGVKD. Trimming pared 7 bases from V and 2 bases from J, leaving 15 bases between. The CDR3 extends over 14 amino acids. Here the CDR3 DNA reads TGTGCCATCACTCCGGGATCCTCTCCCTACGAGCAGTACTTC. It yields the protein CAITPGSSPYEQYF.

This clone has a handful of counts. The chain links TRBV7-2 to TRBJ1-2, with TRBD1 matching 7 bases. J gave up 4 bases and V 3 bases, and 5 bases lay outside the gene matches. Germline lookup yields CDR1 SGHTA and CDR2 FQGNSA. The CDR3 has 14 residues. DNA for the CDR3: TGTGCCAGCAGCTTTTTAGGGGACAGCTATGGCTACACCTTC. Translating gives CASSFLGDSYGYTF.

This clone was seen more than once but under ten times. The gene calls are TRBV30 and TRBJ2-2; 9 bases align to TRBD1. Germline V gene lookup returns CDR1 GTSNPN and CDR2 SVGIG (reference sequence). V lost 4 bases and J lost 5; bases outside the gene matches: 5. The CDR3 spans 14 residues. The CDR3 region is CAWTRDRETGELFF. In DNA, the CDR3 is TGTGCCTGGACCCGGGACAGGGAAACCGGGGAGCTGTTTTTT.

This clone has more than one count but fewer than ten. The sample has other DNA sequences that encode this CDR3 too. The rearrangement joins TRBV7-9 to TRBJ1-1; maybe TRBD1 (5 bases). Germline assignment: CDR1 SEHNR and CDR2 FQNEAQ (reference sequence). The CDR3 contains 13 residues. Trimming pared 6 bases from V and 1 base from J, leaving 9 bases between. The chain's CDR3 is CASSLGQNTEAFF. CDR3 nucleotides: TGTGCCAGCAGTTTGGGGCAGAACACTGAAGCTTTCTTT.

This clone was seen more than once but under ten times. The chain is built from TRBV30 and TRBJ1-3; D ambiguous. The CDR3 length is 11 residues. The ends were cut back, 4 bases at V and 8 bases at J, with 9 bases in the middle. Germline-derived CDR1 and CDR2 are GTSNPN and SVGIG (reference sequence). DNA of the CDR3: TGTGCCTGGATATCCGCGGACACCATATATTTT. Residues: CAWISADTIYF.

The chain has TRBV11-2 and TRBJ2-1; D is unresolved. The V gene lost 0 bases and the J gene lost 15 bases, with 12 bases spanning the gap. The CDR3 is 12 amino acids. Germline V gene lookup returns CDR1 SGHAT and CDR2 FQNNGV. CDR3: CASSLDVRPPFF. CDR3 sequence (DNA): TGTGCCAGCAGCTTAGATGTCAGGCCGCCGTTCTTC.

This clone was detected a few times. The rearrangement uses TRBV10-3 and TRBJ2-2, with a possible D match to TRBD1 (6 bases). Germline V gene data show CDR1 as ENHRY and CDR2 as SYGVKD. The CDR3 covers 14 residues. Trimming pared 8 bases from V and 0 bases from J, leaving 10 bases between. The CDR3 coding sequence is TGTGCCATCTCCGGGACACCGAACACCGGGGAGCTGTTTTTT. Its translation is CAISGTPNTGELFF.

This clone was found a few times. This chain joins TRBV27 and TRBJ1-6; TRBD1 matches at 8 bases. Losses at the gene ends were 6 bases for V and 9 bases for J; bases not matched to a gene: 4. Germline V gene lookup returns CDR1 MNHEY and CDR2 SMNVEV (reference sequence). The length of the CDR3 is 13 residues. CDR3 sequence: CASRADRGSPLHF. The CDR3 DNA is TGTGCCAGCAGGGCAGACAGGGGTTCACCCCTCCACTTT.

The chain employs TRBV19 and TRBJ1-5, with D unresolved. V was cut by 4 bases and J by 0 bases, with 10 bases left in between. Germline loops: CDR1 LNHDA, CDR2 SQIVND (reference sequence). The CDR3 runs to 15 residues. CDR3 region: CASSTPAGSNQPQHF. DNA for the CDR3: TGTGCCAGTAGTACCCCGGCGGGTAGCAATCAGCCCCAGCATTTT.

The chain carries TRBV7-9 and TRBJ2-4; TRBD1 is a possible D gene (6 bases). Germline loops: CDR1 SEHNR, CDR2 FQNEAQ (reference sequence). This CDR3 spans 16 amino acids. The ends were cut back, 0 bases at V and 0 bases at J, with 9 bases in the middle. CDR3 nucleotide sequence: TGTGCCAGCAGCTTAGCCGGACAGCCAGCCAAAAACATTCAGTACTTC. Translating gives CASSLAGQPAKNIQYF.

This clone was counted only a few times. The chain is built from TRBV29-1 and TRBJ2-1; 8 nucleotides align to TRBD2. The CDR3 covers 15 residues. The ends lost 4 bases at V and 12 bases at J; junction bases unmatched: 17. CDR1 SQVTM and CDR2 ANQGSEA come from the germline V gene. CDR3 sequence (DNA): TGCAGCGTTGTCCCAACTAGCTACTACAGCGGGGGGCAGTTCTTC. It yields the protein CSVVPTSYYSGGQFF.

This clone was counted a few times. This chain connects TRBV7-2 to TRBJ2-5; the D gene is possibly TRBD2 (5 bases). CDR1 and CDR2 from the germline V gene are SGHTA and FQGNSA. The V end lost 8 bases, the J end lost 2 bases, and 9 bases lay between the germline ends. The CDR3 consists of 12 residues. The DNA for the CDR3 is TGTGCCAGCCAGAGGGAGCAAGAGACCCAGTACTTC. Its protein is CASQREQETQYF.

CDR3 protein: CASSLTTLSTDTQYF. The CDR3 DNA reads as TGTGCCAGCAGCTTGACTACTCTTAGCACAGATACGCAGTATTTT. The chain couples TRBV7-2 to TRBJ2-3; D perhaps matches TRBD2 (5 bases). Germline lookup yields CDR1 SGHTA and CDR2 FQGNSA. V lost 3 bases, J lost 0 bases, and 10 bases lay in between. The length of the CDR3 is 15 residues.

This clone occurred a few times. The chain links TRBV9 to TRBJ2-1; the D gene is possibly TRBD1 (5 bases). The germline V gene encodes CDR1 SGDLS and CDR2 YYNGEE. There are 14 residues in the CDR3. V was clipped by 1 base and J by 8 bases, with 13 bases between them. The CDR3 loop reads CASSVRIGADEQFF. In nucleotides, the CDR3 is TGTGCCAGCAGCGTAAGGATAGGGGCTGATGAGCAGTTCTTC.

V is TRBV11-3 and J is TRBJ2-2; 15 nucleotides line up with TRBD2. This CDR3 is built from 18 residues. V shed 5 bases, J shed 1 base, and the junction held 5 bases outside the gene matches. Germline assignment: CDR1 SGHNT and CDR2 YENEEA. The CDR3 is CASSAGLAGGQNTGELFF. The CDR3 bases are TGTGCCAGCAGCGCCGGACTAGCGGGAGGGCAGAACACCGGGGAGCTGTTTTTT.

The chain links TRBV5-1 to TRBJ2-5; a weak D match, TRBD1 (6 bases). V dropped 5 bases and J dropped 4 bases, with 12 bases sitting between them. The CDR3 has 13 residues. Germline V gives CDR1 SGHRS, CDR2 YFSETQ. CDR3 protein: CASRIRGGETQYF. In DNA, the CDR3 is TGCGCCAGCAGGATCCGAGGGGGAGAGACCCAGTACTTC. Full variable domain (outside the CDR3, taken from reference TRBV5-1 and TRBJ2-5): KAGVTQTPRYLIKTRGQQVTLSCSPISGHRSVSWYQQTPGQGLQFLFEYFSETQRNKGNFPGRFSGRQFSNSRSEMNVSTLELGDSALYLCASRIRGGETQYFGPGTRLLVL.

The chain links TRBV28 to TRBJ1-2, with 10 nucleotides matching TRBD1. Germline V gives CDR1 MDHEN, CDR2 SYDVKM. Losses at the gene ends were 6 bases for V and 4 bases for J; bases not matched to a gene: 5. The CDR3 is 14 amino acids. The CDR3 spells CASRHGTGVYGYTF. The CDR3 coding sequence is TGTGCCAGCAGACACGGGACAGGGGTCTATGGCTACACCTTC.

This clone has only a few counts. CDR3: CASSNPLAGGQYTQYF. The CDR3, as DNA: TGTGCCAGCAGCAACCCCCTAGCGGGGGGGCAATATACGCAGTATTTT. The chain employs TRBV7-9 and TRBJ2-3; 12 nucleotides align to TRBD2. This CDR3 is built from 16 residues. V lost 5 bases to trimming and J lost 7 bases; unmatched junction nucleotides: 10. CDR1 and CDR2 (germline): SEHNR, FQNEAQ (reference sequence).

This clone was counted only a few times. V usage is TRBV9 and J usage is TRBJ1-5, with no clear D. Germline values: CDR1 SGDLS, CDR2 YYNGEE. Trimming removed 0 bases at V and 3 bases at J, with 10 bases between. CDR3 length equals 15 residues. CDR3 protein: CASSVGPGPNQPQHF. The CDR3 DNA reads TGTGCCAGCAGCGTAGGTCCAGGCCCCAATCAGCCCCAGCATTTT.

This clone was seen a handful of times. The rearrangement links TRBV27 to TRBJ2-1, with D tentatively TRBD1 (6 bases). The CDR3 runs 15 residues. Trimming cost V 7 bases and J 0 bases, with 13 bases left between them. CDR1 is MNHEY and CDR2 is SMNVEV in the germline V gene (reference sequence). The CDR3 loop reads CASIGTSRSYNEQFF. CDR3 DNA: TGTGCCAGCATCGGGACATCCCGCTCCTACAATGAGCAGTTCTTC.

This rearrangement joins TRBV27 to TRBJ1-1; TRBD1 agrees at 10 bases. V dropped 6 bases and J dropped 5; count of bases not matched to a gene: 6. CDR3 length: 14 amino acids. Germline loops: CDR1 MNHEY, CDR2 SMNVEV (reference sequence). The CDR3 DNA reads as TGTGCCAGCAGGCTCCGGGACAGGGGAACTGAAGCTTTCTTT. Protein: CASRLRDRGTEAFF.

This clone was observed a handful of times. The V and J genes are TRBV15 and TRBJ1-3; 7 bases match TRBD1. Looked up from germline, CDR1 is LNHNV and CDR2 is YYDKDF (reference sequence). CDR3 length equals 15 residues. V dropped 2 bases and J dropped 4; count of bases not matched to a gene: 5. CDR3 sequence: CATSRIGTEGNTIYF. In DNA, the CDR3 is TGTGCCACCAGCAGAATAGGGACAGAAGGAAACACCATATATTTT.

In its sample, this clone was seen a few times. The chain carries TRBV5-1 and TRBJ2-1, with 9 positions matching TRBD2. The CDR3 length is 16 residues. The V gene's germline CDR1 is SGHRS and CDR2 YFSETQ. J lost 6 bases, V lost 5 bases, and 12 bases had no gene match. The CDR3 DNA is TGCGCCAGCAGTTCTTACCCGGGACTAGCTCTCAATGAGCAGTTCTTC. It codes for CASSSYPGLALNEQFF.

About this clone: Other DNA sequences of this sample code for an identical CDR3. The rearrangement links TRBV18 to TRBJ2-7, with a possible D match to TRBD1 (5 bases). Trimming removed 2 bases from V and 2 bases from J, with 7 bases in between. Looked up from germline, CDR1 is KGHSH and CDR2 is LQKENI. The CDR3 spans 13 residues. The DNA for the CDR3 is TGTGCCAGCTCACCAGACAGTACCTACGAGCAGTACTTC. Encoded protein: CASSPDSTYEQYF.

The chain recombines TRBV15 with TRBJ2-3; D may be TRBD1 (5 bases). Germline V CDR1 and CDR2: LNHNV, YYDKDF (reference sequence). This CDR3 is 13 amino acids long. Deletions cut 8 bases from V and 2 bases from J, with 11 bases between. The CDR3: CATGWGFTDTQYF. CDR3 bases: TGTGCCACCGGTTGGGGCTTCACAGATACGCAGTATTTT.